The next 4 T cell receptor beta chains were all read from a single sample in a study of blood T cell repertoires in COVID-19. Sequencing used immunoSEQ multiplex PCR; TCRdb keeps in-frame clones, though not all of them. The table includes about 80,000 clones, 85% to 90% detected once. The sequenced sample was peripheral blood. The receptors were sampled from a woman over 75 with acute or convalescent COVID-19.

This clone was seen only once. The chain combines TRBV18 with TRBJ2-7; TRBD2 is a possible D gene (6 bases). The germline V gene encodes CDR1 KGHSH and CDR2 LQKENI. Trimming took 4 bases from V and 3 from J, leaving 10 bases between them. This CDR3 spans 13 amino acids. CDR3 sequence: CASSRGELYEQYF. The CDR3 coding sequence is TGTGCCAGCTCACGGGGGGAACTCTACGAGCAGTACTTC.

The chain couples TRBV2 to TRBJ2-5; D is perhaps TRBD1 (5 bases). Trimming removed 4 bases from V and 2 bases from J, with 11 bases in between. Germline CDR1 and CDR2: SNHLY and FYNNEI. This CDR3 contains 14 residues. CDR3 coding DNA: TGTGCCAGCAGTGCAGGCAGGGCTCAAGAGACCCAGTACTTC. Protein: CASSAGRAQETQYF.

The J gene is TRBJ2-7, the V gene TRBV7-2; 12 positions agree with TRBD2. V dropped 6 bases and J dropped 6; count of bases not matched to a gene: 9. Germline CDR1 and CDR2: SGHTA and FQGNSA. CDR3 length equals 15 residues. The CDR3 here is CASSRETSGSFEQYF. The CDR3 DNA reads TGTGCCAGCAGTCGCGAGACTAGCGGGAGTTTCGAGCAGTACTTC.

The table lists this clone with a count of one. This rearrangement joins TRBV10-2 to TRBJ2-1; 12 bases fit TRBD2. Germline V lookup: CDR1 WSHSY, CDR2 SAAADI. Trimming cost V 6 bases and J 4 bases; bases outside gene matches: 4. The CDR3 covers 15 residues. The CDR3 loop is CASSQTSGSYNEQFF. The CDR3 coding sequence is TGCGCCAGCAGCCAGACTAGCGGGAGTTACAATGAGCAGTTCTTC.